What follows are 12 T cell receptor beta chains derived from one specimen sequenced in a study of OX40 agonist ivuxolimab in advanced cancers. The method was immunoSEQ multiplex PCR; TCRdb's version includes in-frame clones alone and lacks a portion of them. The data hold 75,000 to 95,000 clones, with 85% to 95% observed a single time. The material sequenced was CD4+ or CD8+ T cells sorted from blood, taken in a trial of the OX40 agonist ivuxolimab. The receptors originated from an adult with an advanced solid tumor such as melanoma, head and neck, liver or kidney cancer.

The chain employs TRBV29-1 and TRBJ1-4; 8 nucleotides agree with TRBD1. CDR1 SQVTM and CDR2 ANQGSEA come from the germline V gene. The CDR3 length is 13 residues. Trimming at V came to 6 bases and at J to 7 bases, leaving 7 bases not matched to a gene. The CDR3 here is CSVSQGASEKLFF. CDR3 nucleotide sequence: TGCAGCGTGTCTCAGGGGGCCTCTGAAAAACTGTTTTTT.

V usage is TRBV4-1 and J usage is TRBJ2-7; TRBD1 is a possible D gene (6 bases). Per germline, CDR1 MGHRA and CDR2 YSYEKL. This CDR3 spans 15 amino acids. Trimming took 4 bases from V and 1 from J, leaving 14 bases between them. The CDR3 region is CASSLSETGSYEQYF. Here the CDR3 DNA reads TGCGCCAGCAGCCTGTCCGAGACAGGATCCTACGAGCAGTACTTC.

V usage is TRBV10-3 and J usage is TRBJ1-1; 8 bases fit TRBD1. J gave up 11 bases and V 5 bases, and 10 bases lay outside the gene matches. Germline lookup yields CDR1 ENHRY and CDR2 SYGVKD. This CDR3 contains 13 residues. Here the CDR3 reads CAISPGQGLEAFF. The CDR3 bases are TGTGCCATCAGTCCAGGACAGGGCTTGGAGGCTTTCTTT.

CDR3 region: CASSFQANYGYTF. In DNA, the CDR3 is TGTGCCAGCAGTTTTCAGGCTAACTATGGCTACACCTTC. J is TRBJ1-2 and V is TRBV27; D call uncertain. The germline V and J ends were trimmed by 3 bases and 0 bases, with 5 bases remaining between them. The germline CDR1 and CDR2 sequences are MNHEY and SMNVEV (reference sequence). This CDR3 is 13 amino acids long.

The genes are TRBV4-2 and TRBJ1-4; tentatively, D is TRBD1 (5 bases). Trimming left V 3 bases short and J 4 bases short, with 18 bases between. Germline CDR1 is LGHNA and CDR2 is YNFKEQ. The CDR3 has 17 amino acids. CDR3: CASSQALQGAFNEKLFF. For the CDR3, the DNA is TGTGCCAGCAGCCAGGCCCTCCAAGGGGCATTTAATGAAAAACTGTTTTTT.

V usage is TRBV11-2 and J usage is TRBJ2-7; the match to TRBD2 covers 9 bases. V lost 5 bases to trimming and J lost 4 bases; unmatched junction nucleotides: 6. Germline V gene lookup returns CDR1 SGHAT and CDR2 FQNNGV. The CDR3 runs 14 residues. CDR3: CASSPGLAGYEQYF. The CDR3 bases are TGTGCCAGCAGCCCGGGGCTAGCGGGGTACGAGCAGTACTTC.

The chain is built from TRBV7-9 and TRBJ1-4; TRBD1 agrees at 8 bases. CDR1 is SEHNR, CDR2 FQNEAQ, per germline (reference sequence). The CDR3 has 15 amino acids. The ends lost 6 bases at V and 0 bases at J; junction bases unmatched: 3. CDR3 loop: CASRGQGATNEKLFF. Here the CDR3 DNA reads TGTGCCAGCAGAGGACAGGGAGCAACTAATGAAAAACTGTTTTTT.

The V and J genes are TRBV7-8 and TRBJ2-1; 7 bases align to TRBD2. Germline V CDR1 and CDR2: SGHVS, FQNEAQ. V lost 0 bases, J lost 3 bases, and 11 bases stayed unmatched. The CDR3 runs to 18 residues. CDR3 sequence (DNA): TGTGCCAGCAGCTTAGCGATGGCTAGCGGTGGGCTCTACAATGAGCAGTTCTTC. Translated: CASSLAMASGGLYNEQFF.

In its sample, this clone was seen once. The chain recombines TRBV29-1 with TRBJ1-5; D is possibly TRBD1 (6 bases). Germline values: CDR1 SQVTM, CDR2 ANQGSEA. This CDR3 spans 13 amino acids. V was trimmed by 4 bases and J by 6 bases, leaving 13 bases between them. The CDR3, as DNA: TGCAGCGTTGGCAGGGGCCGCGGTCAGCCCCAGCATTTT. This codes for CSVGRGRGQPQHF. The complete variable domain, with remaining parts taken from reference TRBV29-1 and TRBJ1-5, reads SAVISQKPSRDICQRGTSLTIQCQVDSQVTMMFWYRQQPGQSLTLIATANQGSEATYESGFVIDKFPISRPNLTFSTLTVSNMSPEDSSIYLCSVGRGRGQPQHFGDGTRLSIL.

The rearrangement links TRBV10-2 to TRBJ1-6; 12 positions match TRBD1. The CDR3 has 15 residues. V gave up 7 bases and J gave up 7 bases; unmatched junction bases: 5. Germline loops: CDR1 WSHSY, CDR2 SAAADI. The CDR3 protein is CASTPGQGANSPLHF. As DNA, the CDR3 is TGCGCCAGCACTCCGGGACAGGGGGCGAATTCACCCCTCCACTTT.

The chain is built from TRBV27 and TRBJ1-2; 9 bases are shared with TRBD1. The germline gives CDR1 MNHEY, CDR2 SMNVEV (reference sequence). This CDR3 comprises 14 residues. V was pared by 3 bases and J by 2 bases, with 1 base of the junction left unmatched. The CDR3 nucleotides read TGTGCCAGCAGTTTGGACAGGGGAAACTATGGCTACACCTTC. Translated, it gives CASSLDRGNYGYTF.

J is TRBJ2-7 and V is TRBV19; D unresolved. Germline V CDR1 and CDR2: LNHDA, SQIVND (reference sequence). Trimming cost V 3 bases and J 2 bases, with 17 bases left between them. The CDR3 consists of 16 residues. CDR3 residues: CASSINPRSYPYEQYF. CDR3 DNA: TGTGCCAGTAGTATTAATCCCCGGTCTTACCCCTACGAGCAGTACTTC.